A selection of T cell receptor beta chains follows, all from one sample in a study of CD8 T cells in ankylosing spondylitis. One entry per CDR3 protein, called by TCRdb with MiXCR from the 5' RACE reads. The sample lists under 300,000 distinct CDR3 sequences, about 10% occurring once. The sequenced sample consisted of blood, either unsorted or a sorted T cell fraction (not recorded which). The source is a male donor with ankylosing spondylitis or in good health (not recorded which). CDR3s include the opening cysteine and the closing phenylalanine or tryptophan. The order of the fields is clone size, J gene, CDR3 length, V gene, D gene, CDR3 protein, CDR3 DNA. D genes are given only for firm matches. Clone size is shown for a subset of rows, as once, few, many or a class of expanded clone.

abundance: few
j_gene: TRBJ2-5
len: 12
v_gene: TRBV7-6
d_gene: .
CDR3aa: CASSLRRQTQYF
CDR3nt: TGTGCCAGCAGCTTAAGGCGACAGACCCAGTACTTC

abundance: many
j_gene: TRBJ2-7
len: 13
v_gene: TRBV12-3/TRBV12-4
d_gene: TRBD2
CDR3aa: CASSFRTSEEKYF
CDR3nt: TGTGCCAGCAGTTTCCGGACTAGCGAGGAGAAGTACTTC

abundance: many
j_gene: TRBJ2-1
len: 18
v_gene: TRBV24-1
d_gene: .
CDR3aa: CATSDANPDSLFHNEQFF
CDR3nt: TGTGCCACCAGTGATGCCAACCCCGACAGTCTATTCCACAATGAGCAGTTCTTC

abundance: many
j_gene: TRBJ2-3
len: 16
v_gene: TRBV5-1
d_gene: .
CDR3aa: CASSLSGDLSTDTQYF
CDR3nt: TGCGCCAGCAGCTTGTCCGGGGATCTTAGCACAGATACGCAGTATTTT

abundance: few
j_gene: TRBJ2-1
len: 13
v_gene: TRBV9
d_gene: TRBD2
CDR3aa: CASSGGLDNEQFF
CDR3nt: TGTGCCAGCAGCGGGGGACTAGACAATGAGCAGTTCTTC

abundance: .
j_gene: TRBJ2-5
len: 14
v_gene: TRBV28
d_gene: .
CDR3aa: CASSTRDRQETQYF
CDR3nt: TGTGCCAGCAGCACTCGTGACAGACAAGAGACCCAGTACTTC

abundance: .
j_gene: TRBJ1-5
len: 15
v_gene: TRBV4-1
d_gene: .
CDR3aa: CASSQESGGNQPQHF
CDR3nt: TGCGCCAGCAGCCAAGAATCCGGGGGCAATCAGCCCCAGCATTTT

abundance: few
j_gene: TRBJ2-2
len: 16
v_gene: TRBV18
d_gene: .
CDR3aa: CASHQRTSPNTGELFF
CDR3nt: TGTGCCAGCCATCAGCGGACAAGCCCGAACACCGGGGAGCTGTTTTTT

abundance: many
j_gene: TRBJ1-6
len: 16
v_gene: TRBV5-1
d_gene: .
CDR3aa: CASSPTASSYNSPLHF
CDR3nt: TGCGCCAGCAGCCCGACCGCGAGCTCCTATAATTCACCCCTCCACTTT

abundance: many
j_gene: TRBJ2-2
len: 17
v_gene: TRBV14
d_gene: .
CDR3aa: CARIPRYPIVDTGELFF
CDR3nt: TGTGCCAGGATACCCCGCTACCCGATTGTCGACACCGGGGAGCTGTTTTTT

abundance: many
j_gene: TRBJ1-2
len: 12
v_gene: TRBV20-1
d_gene: .
CDR3aa: CSATQGQSGYTF
CDR3nt: TGCAGTGCTACGCAGGGGCAAAGTGGCTACACCTTC

abundance: many
j_gene: TRBJ2-1
len: 15
v_gene: TRBV5-1
d_gene: TRBD2
CDR3aa: CASSSSGGDRNEQFF
CDR3nt: TGCGCCAGCAGCAGTTCCGGGGGGGATAGAAATGAGCAGTTCTTC

abundance: many
j_gene: TRBJ1-2
len: 15
v_gene: TRBV7-2
d_gene: .
CDR3aa: CASSLARGANYGYTF
CDR3nt: TGTGCCAGCAGCTTAGCGAGAGGAGCGAACTATGGCTACACCTTC

abundance: many
j_gene: TRBJ2-1
len: 14
v_gene: TRBV5-1
d_gene: TRBD2
CDR3aa: CASNGLAGDHEQFF
CDR3nt: TGCGCCAGCAATGGACTAGCGGGGGATCATGAGCAGTTCTTC

abundance: few
j_gene: TRBJ2-7
len: 16
v_gene: TRBV20-1
d_gene: TRBD2
CDR3aa: CCARDPRLAGVDEQYF
CDR3nt: TGCTGTGCTAGAGATCCCAGGCTAGCGGGAGTCGACGAGCAGTACTTC

abundance: .
j_gene: TRBJ2-1
len: 15
v_gene: TRBV24-1
d_gene: TRBD2
CDR3aa: CATSRGGSSYNEQFF
CDR3nt: TGTGCCACCAGCCGCGGGGGAAGCTCCTACAATGAGCAGTTCTTC

abundance: many
j_gene: TRBJ2-2
len: 16
v_gene: TRBV10-3
d_gene: TRBD1
CDR3aa: CAISEVPGQATGELFF
CDR3nt: TGTGCCATCAGTGAGGTTCCGGGACAGGCCACCGGGGAGCTGTTTTTT

abundance: many
j_gene: TRBJ2-2
len: 15
v_gene: TRBV12-3/TRBV12-4
d_gene: TRBD2
CDR3aa: CASSLAGGWTGELFF
CDR3nt: TGTGCCAGCAGTTTAGCGGGGGGGTGGACCGGGGAGCTGTTTTTT

abundance: many
j_gene: TRBJ1-1
len: 15
v_gene: TRBV12-3/TRBV12-4
d_gene: TRBD1
CDR3aa: CASSLRGTGDTEAFF
CDR3nt: TGTGCCAGCAGTTTAAGGGGGACAGGGGACACTGAAGCTTTCTTT

abundance: .
j_gene: TRBJ1-3
len: 15
v_gene: TRBV12-3/TRBV12-4
d_gene: .
CDR3aa: CASGITTLGGNTIYF
CDR3nt: TGTGCCAGCGGAATTACAACCTTAGGAGGAAACACCATATATTTT

abundance: few
j_gene: TRBJ1-5
len: 16
v_gene: TRBV4-2
d_gene: .
CDR3aa: CASSQDVVRTNQPQHF
CDR3nt: TGTGCCAGCAGCCAAGATGTGGTACGGACCAATCAGCCCCAGCATTTT

abundance: many
j_gene: TRBJ1-1
len: 12
v_gene: TRBV5-1
d_gene: TRBD1
CDR3aa: CASRQGNTEAFF
CDR3nt: TGCGCCAGCCGACAGGGTAACACTGAAGCTTTCTTT

abundance: few
j_gene: TRBJ2-3
len: 12
v_gene: TRBV30
d_gene: .
CDR3aa: CAWNGYTDTQYF
CDR3nt: TGTGCCTGGAACGGATACACAGATACGCAGTATTTT

abundance: many
j_gene: TRBJ1-2
len: 12
v_gene: TRBV6-5
d_gene: TRBD1
CDR3aa: CASRPNRGGYTF
CDR3nt: TGTGCCAGCAGGCCTAACAGGGGTGGCTACACCTTC

abundance: many
j_gene: TRBJ1-2
len: 15
v_gene: TRBV20-1
d_gene: TRBD1
CDR3aa: CSARGTGKRDYGYTF
CDR3nt: TGCAGTGCTCGCGGGACAGGAAAAAGGGACTATGGCTACACCTTC

abundance: few
j_gene: TRBJ2-5
len: 14
v_gene: TRBV19
d_gene: .
CDR3aa: CASSRTHPRETQYF
CDR3nt: TGTGCCAGTAGCCGGACCCACCCCAGAGAGACCCAGTACTTC

abundance: many
j_gene: TRBJ1-6
len: 15
v_gene: TRBV7-2
d_gene: .
CDR3aa: CASSLGGAYNSPLHF
CDR3nt: TGTGCCAGCAGCCTCGGGGGGGCTTATAATTCACCCCTCCACTTT

abundance: .
j_gene: TRBJ1-5
len: 14
v_gene: TRBV10-2
d_gene: .
CDR3aa: CASKGQGSNQPQHF
CDR3nt: TGCGCCAGCAAAGGGCAGGGGAGCAATCAGCCCCAGCATTTT